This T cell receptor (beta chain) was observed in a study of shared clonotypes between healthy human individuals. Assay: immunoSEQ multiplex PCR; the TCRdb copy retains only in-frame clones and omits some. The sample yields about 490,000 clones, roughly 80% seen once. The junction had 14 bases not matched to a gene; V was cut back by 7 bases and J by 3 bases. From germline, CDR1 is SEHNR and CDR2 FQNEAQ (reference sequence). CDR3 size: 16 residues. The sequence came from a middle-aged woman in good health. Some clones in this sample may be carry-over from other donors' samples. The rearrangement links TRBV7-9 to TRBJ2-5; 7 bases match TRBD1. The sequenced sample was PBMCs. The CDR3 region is CASTHDRAQGKETQYF. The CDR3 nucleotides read TGTGCCAGCACCCACGACAGGGCCCAGGGGAAAGAGACCCAGTACTTC.